This entry features one T cell receptor delta chain sequence. A read error is likely here: a far larger clone is one base away. Different DNA sequences within this sample yield the same CDR3. The data were taken from a study of gamma-delta chains in newborns, infants, children. V lost 3 bases and J lost 0, with 16 bases in between. Germline V CDR1 and CDR2: GEAIGNYY, EKD. The CDR3 is 16 amino acids. TCRdb reapplied CATT to the reads. Found here are about 2,000 delta-chain clones, about 1.5% of them singletons; the top ten hold roughly 35%. The TCR originated in a child who was a newborn, infant or young child, either healthy, febrile or measles-vaccinated (not recorded which). The material sequenced was blood. The rearrangement uses TRDV2 and TRDJ1, with D possibly matching TRDD3 (6 bases). CDR3 loop: CACDQSTGGHTDKLIF. The CDR3, as DNA: TGTGCCTGTGACCAGAGTACCGGGGGACACACCGATAAACTCATCTTT.